These 14 T cell receptor beta chains were sequenced from one sample in a study of early T cells in non-severe SARS-CoV-2 infection. TCRdb itself ran the 5' RACE reads through MiXCR, one entry per CDR3 protein. Of fewer than 30,000 distinct CDR3 sequences listed, roughly 5.3% are singletons. Sequences were obtained from whole blood. These receptor sequences come from an adult who was a healthcare worker with PCR-confirmed SARS-CoV-2 infection or an uninfected control (not recorded which).

For this clonotype: A much larger clone is a single base away; this may be a read error. The chain combines TRBV5-1 with TRBJ2-2; D perhaps matches TRBD1 (6 bases). This CDR3 region has 14 residues. CDR1 SGHRS and CDR2 YFSETQ come from the germline V gene. The CDR3, as DNA: TGCACCAGCAGCTTGGGACAAGACACCGGGGAGCTGTTTTTT. Translated: CTSSLGQDTGELFF.

This clonotype has a count of ten or more. The chain employs TRBV7-9 and TRBJ2-5; tentatively, D is TRBD2 (6 bases). The CDR3 has 17 amino acids. Trimming pared 5 bases from V and 0 bases from J, leaving 19 bases between. Germline V gene data show CDR1 as SEHNR and CDR2 as FQNEAQ (reference sequence). CDR3 in amino acids: CASSLGRREVYQETQYF. The CDR3 region has the DNA TGTGCCAGCAGCCTTGGGAGGAGGGAGGTCTACCAAGAGACCCAGTACTTC.

Points on this clonotype: A much more abundant neighbour one base away suggests this may be a read error. The genes are TRBV19 and TRBJ2-1, with 10 bases fitting TRBD2. V gave up 8 bases and J gave up 4 bases; unmatched junction bases: 5. The CDR3 totals 14 residues. Germline V gives CDR1 LNHDA, CDR2 SQIVND (reference sequence). The CDR3 here is CASRLAGAYNEQFF. The CDR3 DNA is TGTGCCAGTCGTCTAGCGGGAGCTTACAATGAGCAGTTCTTC.

This clonotype was observed many times. V usage is TRBV6-5 and J usage is TRBJ1-6, with D maybe TRBD1 (6 bases). Germline CDR1 and CDR2: MNHEY and SVGAGI. Trimming removed 6 bases from V and 6 bases from J, with 9 bases in between. This CDR3 comprises 13 residues. This CDR3 is CASSGQFNSPLHF. The CDR3 DNA reads TGTGCCAGCAGCGGACAGTTTAATTCACCCCTCCACTTT.

This clonotype occurred many times. The V call is TRBV29-1, the J call TRBJ2-1; D is possibly TRBD1 or TRBD2 (6 bases each). Germline loops: CDR1 SQVTM, CDR2 ANQGSEA. The CDR3 has 11 amino acids. Trimming left V 7 bases short and J 4 bases short, with 8 bases between. CDR3: CSAGAYNEQFF. CDR3 nucleotides: TGCAGCGCGGGGGCATACAATGAGCAGTTCTTC.

This clonotype was observed at least ten times. The chain uses TRBV7-6 and TRBJ1-1; 7 nucleotides agree with TRBD1. V was pared by 5 bases and J by 4 bases, with 7 bases of the junction left unmatched. CDR1 and CDR2 from the germline V gene are SGHVS and FNYEAQ. This CDR3 has 14 amino acids. For the CDR3, the DNA is TGTGCCAGCAGCATAAGGGGGCCGGGCACTGAAGCTTTCTTT. As protein: CASSIRGPGTEAFF.

This clonotype is deemed medium-sized. The rearrangement joins TRBV29-1 to TRBJ2-1; D not resolved. V lost 1 base and J lost 0, with 7 bases in between. The CDR3 has 14 amino acids. Germline CDR1 reads SQVTM; CDR2 reads ANQGSEA. The DNA for the CDR3 is TGCAGCGTTGAAGGGATTAACTCCTACAATGAGCAGTTCTTC. This sequence encodes CSVEGINSYNEQFF.

This clonotype occurred many times. The chain recombines TRBV12-2 with TRBJ2-7; the table's D gene call, TRBD2, was not cross checked with the DNA. TRBV12-2 is noted as a pseudogene. The CDR3 is made up of 16 amino acids. The CDR3 DNA sequence: TGTGCAAGTCGCTTAGCTGGAGCGGGAGGGAACTACGAGCAGTACTTC. Encoded protein: CASRLAGAGGNYEQYF.

The chain carries TRBV6-1 and TRBJ1-2; D is unresolved. Germline assignment: CDR1 MNHNS and CDR2 SASEGT. This CDR3 contains 11 residues. V lost 1 base and J 8 bases, leaving 5 bases between the germline ends. CDR3 amino acids: CASSEGYGYTF. CDR3 sequence (DNA): TGTGCCAGCAGTGAAGGTTACGGCTACACCTTC.

This clonotype showed up many times. The chain carries TRBV7-2 and TRBJ2-1; weak D call: TRBD2 (6 bases). Trimming removed 2 bases at V and 5 bases at J, with 10 bases between. This CDR3 contains 14 residues. Per the germline V gene, CDR1 is SGHTA and CDR2 is FQGNSA. The CDR3 protein is CASSLRRANNEQFF. The CDR3 nucleotides read TGTGCCAGCAGCTTAAGGAGGGCAAACAATGAGCAGTTCTTC.

This clonotype has just one count. The chain uses TRBV28 and TRBJ2-7; 8 positions agree with TRBD1. The CDR3 loop spans 14 amino acids. Trimming cost V 5 bases and J 5 bases; bases outside gene matches: 8. Germline V CDR1 and CDR2: MDHEN, SYDVKM. CDR3 sequence: CASSQDRVGHEQYF. Written as DNA, the CDR3 is TGTGCCAGCAGTCAGGACAGGGTGGGCCACGAGCAGTACTTC.

This clonotype was counted ten times or more. The rearrangement links TRBV10-3 to TRBJ2-1; 9 positions agree with TRBD1. Germline CDR1 reads ENHRY; CDR2 reads SYGVKD. Germline trimming cut 10 bases from V and 4 bases from J; bases unmatched to any gene: 5. This CDR3 region has 13 residues. Here the CDR3 reads CATGTGPYNEQFF. The CDR3 DNA is TGTGCCACCGGGACAGGGCCATACAATGAGCAGTTCTTC.

V and J are TRBV7-2 and TRBJ1-4; D gene uncertain. V lost 2 bases, J lost 3 bases, and 10 bases lay in between. The CDR3 has 15 residues. CDR1 is SGHTA, CDR2 FQGNSA, per germline. The CDR3 region is CASSLRLQPNEKLFF. CDR3 sequence (DNA): TGTGCCAGCAGCTTAAGGTTACAACCTAATGAAAAACTGTTTTTT.

This clonotype was counted at least ten times. The V gene is TRBV19, the J gene TRBJ1-5, with 10 bases identical to TRBD1. Germline V CDR1 and CDR2: LNHDA, SQIVND (reference sequence). The CDR3 is 15 residues long. V lost 5 bases to trimming and J lost 5 bases; unmatched junction nucleotides: 6. DNA of the CDR3: TGTGCCAGTAGTCCTCCGACAGGGGGCGATCAGCCCCAGCATTTT. The encoded protein is CASSPPTGGDQPQHF.